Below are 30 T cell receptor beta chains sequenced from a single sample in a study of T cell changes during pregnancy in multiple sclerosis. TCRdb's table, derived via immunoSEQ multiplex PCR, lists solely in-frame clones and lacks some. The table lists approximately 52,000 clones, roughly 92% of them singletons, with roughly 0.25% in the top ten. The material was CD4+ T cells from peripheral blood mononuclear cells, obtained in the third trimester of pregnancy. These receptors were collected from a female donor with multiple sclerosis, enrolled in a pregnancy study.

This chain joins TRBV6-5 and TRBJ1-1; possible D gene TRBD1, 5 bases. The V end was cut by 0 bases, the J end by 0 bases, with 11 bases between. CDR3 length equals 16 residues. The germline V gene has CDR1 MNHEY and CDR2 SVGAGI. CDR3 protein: CASSYSMGRLNTEAFF. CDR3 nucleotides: TGTGCCAGCAGTTACTCGATGGGGCGGCTGAACACTGAAGCTTTCTTT.

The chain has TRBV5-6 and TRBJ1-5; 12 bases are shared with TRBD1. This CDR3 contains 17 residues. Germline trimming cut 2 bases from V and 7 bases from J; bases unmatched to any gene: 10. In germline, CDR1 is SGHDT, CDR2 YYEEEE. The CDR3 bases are TGTGCCAGCAGCTTAGGGCCGGGACAGGGGGCCTTGCAGCCCCAGCATTTT. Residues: CASSLGPGQGALQPQHF.

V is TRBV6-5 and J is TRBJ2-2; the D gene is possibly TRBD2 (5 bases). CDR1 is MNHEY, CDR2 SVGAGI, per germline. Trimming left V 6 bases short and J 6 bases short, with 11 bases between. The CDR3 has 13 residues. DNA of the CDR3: TGTGCCAGCAGCTCTACTAGGTCCGGGGAGCTGTTTTTT. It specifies CASSSTRSGELFF.

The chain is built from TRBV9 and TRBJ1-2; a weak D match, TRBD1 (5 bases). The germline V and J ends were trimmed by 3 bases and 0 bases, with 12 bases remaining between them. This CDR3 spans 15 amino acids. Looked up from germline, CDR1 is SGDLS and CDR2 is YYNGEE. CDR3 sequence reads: CASSAGAPPNYGYTF. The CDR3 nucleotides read TGTGCCAGCAGCGCTGGGGCCCCCCCTAACTATGGCTACACCTTC.

The CDR3 is CASSQGALYYGYTF. CDR3 DNA sequence: TGTGCCAGCTCACAGGGGGCCCTCTACTATGGCTACACCTTC. V gene TRBV18 combines with J gene TRBJ1-2; 7 bases map to TRBD1. The CDR3 has 14 residues. V lost 4 bases and J lost 3; bases outside the gene matches: 5. CDR1 is KGHSH and CDR2 is LQKENI in the germline V gene. Using reference TRBV18 and TRBJ1-2 for the parts outside the CDR3, the full variable domain is NAGVMQNPRHLVRRRGQEARLRCSPMKGHSHVYWYRQLPEEGLKFMVYLQKENIIDESGMPKERFSAEFPKEGPSILRIQQVVRGDSAAYFCASSQGALYYGYTFGSGTRLTVV.

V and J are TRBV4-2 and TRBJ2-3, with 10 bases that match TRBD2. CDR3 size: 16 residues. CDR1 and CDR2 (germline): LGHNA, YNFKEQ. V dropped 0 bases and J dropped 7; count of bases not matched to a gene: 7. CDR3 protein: CASSQERTSGPHTQYF. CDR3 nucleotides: TGTGCCAGCAGCCAAGAGAGGACTAGCGGCCCCCATACGCAGTATTTT.

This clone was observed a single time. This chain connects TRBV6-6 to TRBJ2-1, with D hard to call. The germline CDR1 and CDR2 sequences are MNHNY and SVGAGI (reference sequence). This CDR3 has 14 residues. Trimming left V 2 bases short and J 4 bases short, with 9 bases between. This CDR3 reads CASSYRTEYNEQFF. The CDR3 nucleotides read TGTGCCAGCAGTTACCGTACAGAATACAATGAGCAGTTCTTC.

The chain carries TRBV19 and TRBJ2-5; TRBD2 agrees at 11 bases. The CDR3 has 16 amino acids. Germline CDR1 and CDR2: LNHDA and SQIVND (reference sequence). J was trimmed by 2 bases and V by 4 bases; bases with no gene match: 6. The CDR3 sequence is CASSTRLAGTQETQYF. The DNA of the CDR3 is TGTGCCAGTAGTACTAGACTAGCGGGGACTCAAGAGACCCAGTACTTC.

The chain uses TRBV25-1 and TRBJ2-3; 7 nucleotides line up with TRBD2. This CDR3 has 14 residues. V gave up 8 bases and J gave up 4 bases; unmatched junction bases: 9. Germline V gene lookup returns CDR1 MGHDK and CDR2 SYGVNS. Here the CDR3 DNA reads TGTGCCAGCCGGGGGGTTACAGGTGCAGATACGCAGTATTTT. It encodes CASRGVTGADTQYF.

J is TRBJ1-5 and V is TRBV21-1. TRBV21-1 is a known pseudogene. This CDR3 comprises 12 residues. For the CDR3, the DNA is TGTGCCAGCAACCTTCCGGGGGTAGCCCAGCATTTT. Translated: CASNLPGVAQHF.

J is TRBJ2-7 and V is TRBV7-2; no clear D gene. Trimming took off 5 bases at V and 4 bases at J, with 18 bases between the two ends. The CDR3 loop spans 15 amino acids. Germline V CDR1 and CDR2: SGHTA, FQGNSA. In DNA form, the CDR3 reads TGTGCCAGCAGCCCTCCCCCGCAGACGGAGTACGAGCAGTACTTC. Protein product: CASSPPPQTEYEQYF.

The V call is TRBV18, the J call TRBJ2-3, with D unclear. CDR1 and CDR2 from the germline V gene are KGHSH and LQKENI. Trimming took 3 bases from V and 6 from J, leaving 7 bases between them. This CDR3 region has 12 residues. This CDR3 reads CASSPGRDTQYF. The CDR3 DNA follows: TGTGCCAGCTCACCTGGTCGGGATACGCAGTATTTT.

The CDR3 region is CASSAGQRNTEAFF. CDR3 in DNA: TGCGCCAGCAGCGCAGGACAGCGAAACACTGAAGCTTTCTTT. This chain links TRBV5-1 with TRBJ1-1, with D perhaps matching TRBD1 (6 bases). This CDR3 comprises 14 residues. Germline CDR1 is SGHRS and CDR2 is YFSETQ. Trimming cost V 4 bases and J 2 bases, with 12 bases left between them. The complete variable domain, with remaining parts taken from reference TRBV5-1 and TRBJ1-1, reads KAGVTQTPRYLIKTRGQQVTLSCSPISGHRSVSWYQQTPGQGLQFLFEYFSETQRNKGNFPGRFSGRQFSNSRSEMNVSTLELGDSALYLCASSAGQRNTEAFFGQGTRLTVV.

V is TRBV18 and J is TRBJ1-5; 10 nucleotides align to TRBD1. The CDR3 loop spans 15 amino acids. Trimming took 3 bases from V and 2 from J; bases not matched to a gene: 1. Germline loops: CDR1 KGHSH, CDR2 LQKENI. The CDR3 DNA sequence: TGTGCCAGCTCACCTGGGACAGGGGGCAATCAGCCCCAGCATTTT. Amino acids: CASSPGTGGNQPQHF. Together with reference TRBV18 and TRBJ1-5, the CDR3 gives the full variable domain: NAGVMQNPRHLVRRRGQEARLRCSPMKGHSHVYWYRQLPEEGLKFMVYLQKENIIDESGMPKERFSAEFPKEGPSILRIQQVVRGDSAAYFCASSPGTGGNQPQHFGDGTRLSIL.

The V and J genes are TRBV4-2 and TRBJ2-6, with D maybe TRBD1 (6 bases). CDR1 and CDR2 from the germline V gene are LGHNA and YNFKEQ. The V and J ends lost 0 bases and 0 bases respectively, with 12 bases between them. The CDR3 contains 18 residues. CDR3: CASSQESRQASGANVLTF. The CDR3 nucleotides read TGTGCCAGCAGCCAAGAGAGCAGACAGGCCTCTGGGGCCAACGTCCTGACTTTC.

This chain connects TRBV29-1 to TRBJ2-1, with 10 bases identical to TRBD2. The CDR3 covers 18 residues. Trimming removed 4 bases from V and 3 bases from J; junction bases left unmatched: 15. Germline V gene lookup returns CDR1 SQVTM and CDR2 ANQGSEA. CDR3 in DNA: TGCAGCGTTGCCCAAAGAGGGGCAAAGCGGGGGGGCTACAATGAGCAGTTCTTC. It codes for CSVAQRGAKRGGYNEQFF.

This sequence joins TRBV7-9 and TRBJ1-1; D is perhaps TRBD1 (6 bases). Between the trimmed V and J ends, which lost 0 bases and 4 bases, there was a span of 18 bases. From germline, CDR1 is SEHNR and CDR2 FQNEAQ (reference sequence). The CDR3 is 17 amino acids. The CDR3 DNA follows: TGTGCCAGCAGCTTAGCGCTAGCAGGGGCCTACCCCACTGAAGCTTTCTTT. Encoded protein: CASSLALAGAYPTEAFF.

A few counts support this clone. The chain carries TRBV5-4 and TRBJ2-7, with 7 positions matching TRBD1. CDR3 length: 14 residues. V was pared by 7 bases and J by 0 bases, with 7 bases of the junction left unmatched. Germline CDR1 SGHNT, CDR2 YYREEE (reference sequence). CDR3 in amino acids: CASAPGGASYEQYF. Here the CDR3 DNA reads TGTGCCAGCGCACCAGGGGGAGCCTCCTACGAGCAGTACTTC.

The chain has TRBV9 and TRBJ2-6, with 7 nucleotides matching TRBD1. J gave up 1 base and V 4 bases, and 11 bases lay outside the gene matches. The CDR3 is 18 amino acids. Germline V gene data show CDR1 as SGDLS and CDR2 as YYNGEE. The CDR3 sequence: CASSIRPGQTSGANVLTF. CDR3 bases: TGTGCCAGCAGCATAAGGCCGGGACAGACGTCTGGGGCCAACGTCCTGACTTTC.

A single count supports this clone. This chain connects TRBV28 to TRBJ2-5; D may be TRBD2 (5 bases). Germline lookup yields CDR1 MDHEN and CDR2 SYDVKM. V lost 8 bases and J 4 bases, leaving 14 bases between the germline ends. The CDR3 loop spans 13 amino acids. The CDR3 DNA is TGTGCCAGCGGCCTAGGTAGCGTAGAGACCCAGTACTTC. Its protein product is CASGLGSVETQYF.

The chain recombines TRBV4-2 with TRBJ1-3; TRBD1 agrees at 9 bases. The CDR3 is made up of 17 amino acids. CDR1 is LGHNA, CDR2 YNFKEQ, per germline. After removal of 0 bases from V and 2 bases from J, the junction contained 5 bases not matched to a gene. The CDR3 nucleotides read TGTGCCAGCAGCCAAGATTGGGGACAGGGAACTGGAAACACCATATATTTT. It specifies CASSQDWGQGTGNTIYF.

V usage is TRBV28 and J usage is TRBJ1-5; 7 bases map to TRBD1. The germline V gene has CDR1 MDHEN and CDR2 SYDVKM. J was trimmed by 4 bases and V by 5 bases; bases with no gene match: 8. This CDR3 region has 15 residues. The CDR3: CASSNSGQPNQPQHF. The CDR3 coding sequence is TGTGCCAGCAGTAATTCGGGACAGCCAAATCAGCCCCAGCATTTT.

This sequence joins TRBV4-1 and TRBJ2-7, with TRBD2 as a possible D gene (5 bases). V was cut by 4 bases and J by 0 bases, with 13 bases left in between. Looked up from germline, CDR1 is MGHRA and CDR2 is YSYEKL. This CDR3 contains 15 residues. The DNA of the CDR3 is TGCGCCAGCAGCCCCCGAGCGGTGCCCTCCTACGAGCAGTACTTC. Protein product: CASSPRAVPSYEQYF.

The CDR3 sequence: CASSSATSHGNEQFF. The CDR3 coding sequence is TGCGCCAGCAGCTCGGCAACTAGCCATGGCAATGAGCAGTTCTTC. The chain combines TRBV5-1 with TRBJ2-1; a possible D gene is TRBD2 (6 bases). The CDR3 totals 15 residues. The germline V gene has CDR1 SGHRS and CDR2 YFSETQ. Trimming removed 3 bases at V and 6 bases at J, with 16 bases between. The whole variable domain, filled in from reference TRBV5-1 and TRBJ2-1, reads KAGVTQTPRYLIKTRGQQVTLSCSPISGHRSVSWYQQTPGQGLQFLFEYFSETQRNKGNFPGRFSGRQFSNSRSEMNVSTLELGDSALYLCASSSATSHGNEQFFGPGTRLTVL.

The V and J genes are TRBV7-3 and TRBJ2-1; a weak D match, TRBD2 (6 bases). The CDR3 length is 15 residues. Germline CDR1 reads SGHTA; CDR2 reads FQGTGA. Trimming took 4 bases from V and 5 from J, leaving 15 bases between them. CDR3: CASSYIAAMDNEQFF. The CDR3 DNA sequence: TGTGCCAGCAGCTATATAGCGGCTATGGACAATGAGCAGTTCTTC.

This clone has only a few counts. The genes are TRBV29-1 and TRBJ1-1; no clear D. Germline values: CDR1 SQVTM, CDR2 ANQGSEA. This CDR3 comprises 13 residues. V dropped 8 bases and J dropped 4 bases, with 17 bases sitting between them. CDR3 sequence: CSSSPVLLTEAFF. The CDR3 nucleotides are TGCAGCTCCTCGCCGGTGTTGCTCACTGAAGCTTTCTTT.

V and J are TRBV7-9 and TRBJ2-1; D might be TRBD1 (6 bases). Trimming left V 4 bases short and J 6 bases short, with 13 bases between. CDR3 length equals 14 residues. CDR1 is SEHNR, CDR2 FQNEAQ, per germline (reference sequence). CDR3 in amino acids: CASSSGTYSNEQFF. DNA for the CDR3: TGTGCCAGCAGCTCGGGGACATATAGCAATGAGCAGTTCTTC.

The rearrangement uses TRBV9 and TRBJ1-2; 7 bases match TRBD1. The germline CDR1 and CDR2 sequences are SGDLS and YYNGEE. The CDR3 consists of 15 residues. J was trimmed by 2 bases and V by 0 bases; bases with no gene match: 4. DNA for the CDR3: TGTGCCAGCAGCGTAGGAGCAGGGGGAAACTATGGCTACACCTTC. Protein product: CASSVGAGGNYGYTF.

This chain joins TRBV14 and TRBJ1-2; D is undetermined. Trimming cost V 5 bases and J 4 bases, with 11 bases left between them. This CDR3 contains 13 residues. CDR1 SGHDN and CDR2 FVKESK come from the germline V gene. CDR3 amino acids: CASSGDTFYGYTF. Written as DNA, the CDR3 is TGTGCCAGCAGCGGTGACACCTTCTATGGCTACACCTTC.

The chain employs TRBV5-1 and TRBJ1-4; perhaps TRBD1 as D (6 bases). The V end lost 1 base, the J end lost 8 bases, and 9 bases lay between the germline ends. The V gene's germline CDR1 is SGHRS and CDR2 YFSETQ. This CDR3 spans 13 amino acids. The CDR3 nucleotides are TGCGCCAGCAGCTTGTCAGGGGCGGAAAAACTGTTTTTT. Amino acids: CASSLSGAEKLFF. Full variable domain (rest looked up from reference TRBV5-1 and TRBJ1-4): KAGVTQTPRYLIKTRGQQVTLSCSPISGHRSVSWYQQTPGQGLQFLFEYFSETQRNKGNFPGRFSGRQFSNSRSEMNVSTLELGDSALYLCASSLSGAEKLFFGSGTQLSVL.